The present T cell receptor beta chain was sequenced within a study of beta chain features in type 1 diabetes. Findings and caveats of the study: Shorter TCRB CDR3s, moderately but significantly so, were found in Type 1 diabetes patients in all four CD4+ subsets.

cDNA synthesis used the whole RNA isolate, giving expressed TCRB sequences. Profiled with immunoSEQ multiplex PCR; TCRdb holds only in-frame clones, not every one. The repertoire holds more than 250,000 clones, with around 21% as singletons. This clone was counted only a few times. Its cognate antigen is unknown. V shed 6 bases and J shed 0 bases, with 12 bases lying between them. This CDR3 is 15 amino acids long. Germline CDR1 LNHDA, CDR2 SQIVND (reference sequence). Material for sequencing was naive CD4+ T cells from blood. The TCR sequence derives from a woman aged 40 to 50 with type 1 diabetes. This chain uses TRBV19 with TRBJ2-1; D call uncertain. The CDR3 region has the DNA TGTGCCAGTAGGACTCACATAACCTCCTACAATGAGCAGTTCTTC. Translation: CASRTHITSYNEQFF.